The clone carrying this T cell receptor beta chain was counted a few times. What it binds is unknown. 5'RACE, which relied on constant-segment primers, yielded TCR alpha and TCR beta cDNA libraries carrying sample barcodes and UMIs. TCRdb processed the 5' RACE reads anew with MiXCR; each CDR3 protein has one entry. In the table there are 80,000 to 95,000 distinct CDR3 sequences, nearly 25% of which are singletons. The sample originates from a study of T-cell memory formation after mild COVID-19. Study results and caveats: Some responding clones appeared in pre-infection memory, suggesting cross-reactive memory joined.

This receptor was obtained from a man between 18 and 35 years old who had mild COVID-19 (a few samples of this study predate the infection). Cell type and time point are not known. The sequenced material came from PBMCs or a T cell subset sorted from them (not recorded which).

The CDR3 spells CASSSAGYIQYF. For the CDR3, the DNA is TGTGCCAGCAGTTCCGCTGGGTACATTCAGTACTTC. V is TRBV27 and J is TRBJ2-4; D not certain. Germline V CDR1 and CDR2: MNHEY, SMNVEV (reference sequence). Between the trimmed V and J ends, which lost 4 bases and 8 bases, there was a span of 9 bases. This CDR3 comprises 12 residues.